The 5 T cell receptor beta chains given below trace back to one sample, sequenced in a study of neurological immune-mediated disorders. TCRdb re-called the 5' RACE reads through MiXCR, storing one row per CDR3 protein. The profile shows 45,000 to 65,000 distinct CDR3 sequences, about 3% of them singletons. The sample taken for sequencing was PBMCs. The receptor source for this set is a middle-aged man with multiple sclerosis.

This clonotype came up many times. The chain links TRBV7-2 to TRBJ2-5, with D possibly being TRBD1 (6 bases). Looked up from germline, CDR1 is SGHTA and CDR2 is FQGNSA. V lost 5 bases, J lost 2 bases, and 9 bases lay in between. This CDR3 spans 13 amino acids. DNA of the CDR3: TGTGCCAGCAGCCAACAGGGACAAGAGACCCAGTACTTC. It encodes CASSQQGQETQYF.

This clonotype was picked up many times. The J gene is TRBJ1-3, the V gene TRBV12-3 or TRBV12-4, with D unclear. The CDR3 has 14 amino acids. With 3 bases removed from V and 0 bases from J, the gap between germline ends came to 6 bases. CDR3 DNA sequence: TGTGCCAGCAGTTTGAGCGGCTCTGGAAACACCATATATTTT. Translation gives CASSLSGSGNTIYF.

This clonotype was picked up many times. The chain has TRBV9 and TRBJ2-6; 8 nucleotides match TRBD2. This CDR3 region has 18 residues. With 6 bases clipped from V and 1 base from J, the junction kept 12 bases outside the gene matches. Germline CDR1 and CDR2: SGDLS and YYNGEE. CDR3 loop: CASTLSGGRPSGANVLTF. CDR3 DNA sequence: TGTGCCAGCACCCTCAGCGGGGGCCGCCCATCTGGGGCCAACGTCCTGACTTTC.

This clonotype was observed many times. In DNA, the CDR3 is TGTGCCAGCAGTTTTCGCGGCAATGAGCAGTTCTTC. It specifies CASSFRGNEQFF. The rearrangement uses TRBV28 and TRBJ2-1; D gene ambiguous. The V end was cut by 3 bases, the J end by 6 bases, with 6 bases between. Germline loops: CDR1 MDHEN, CDR2 SYDVKM. The length of the CDR3 is 12 residues.

This clonotype was found many times. The rearrangement joins TRBV10-3 to TRBJ1-6; D is possibly TRBD1 (6 bases). Trimming cost V 6 bases and J 8 bases, with 11 bases left between them. CDR3 length: 13 residues. Per the germline V gene, CDR1 is ENHRY and CDR2 is SYGVKD. The CDR3 DNA follows: TGTGCCATCAGGGGACAAGAGGATTCACCCCTCCACTTT. Encoded protein: CAIRGQEDSPLHF.